Listed below are T cell receptor beta chains from one sample, sequenced in a study of OX40 agonist ivuxolimab in advanced cancers. Generated by immunoSEQ multiplex PCR, the TCRdb table keeps only in-frame clones and is missing some. The table includes about 64,000 clones, 80% to 90% detected once. The material was CD4+ or CD8+ T cells sorted from blood, obtained in a trial of the OX40 agonist ivuxolimab. These receptor sequences come from an adult with an advanced solid tumor such as melanoma, head and neck, liver or kidney cancer. Each CDR3 is given without its conserved first and last residue.

cdr3_aa,v_call
ASSNRDRTASGNTIY,TRBV25-1
ASSLGGPQETQY,TRBV28
AVYGVIGELF,TRBV10-3
ASSLGGEFRDTQY,TRBV5-4
ASSLVPDRGQGT,TRBV5-1
ASRGQGAYEQY,TRBV2
SARGTGWAF,TRBV20-1
ASSLTGLGGNTIY,TRBV11-2
ASRPQGLSGNTIY,TRBV7-9
ASSPVEGAEYGYT,TRBV18